What follows describes a single T cell receptor (beta chain). Antigen: not known. Unmatched junction bases numbered 8, after V lost 6 bases and J lost 6 bases. The CDR3 spans 13 residues. Germline V gives CDR1 MNHEY, CDR2 SMNVEV (reference sequence). This sample was included in a study of shared clonotypes between healthy human individuals. Deep-level running was used for the assay. Profiled with immunoSEQ multiplex PCR; TCRdb holds only in-frame clones, not every one. Here the sample spans under 1,100,000 clones, approximately 80% being singletons. Study-level findings and limits: Rarefaction demonstrated incomplete sorted-subset sequencing despite large depth.

The TCR was taken from a man between 18 and 29 years old in good health. Some clones in this sample may be carry-over from other donors' samples. The sample consisted of memory CD4+ T cells from PBMCs. As for subset: CD45RA-negative fraction. The chain links TRBV27 to TRBJ2-7, with 7 bases that match TRBD1. The CDR3, as DNA: TGTGCCAGCAGCCTCCGGACAGGTGGCGAGCAGTACTTC. It encodes CASSLRTGGEQYF.